The table lists the clone carrying this T cell receptor beta chain with a few counts. The antigen remains undetermined. Other DNA sequences from this sample encode an identical CDR3 as well. This sample was taken from a study of radiotherapy plus CTLA-4 blockade in lung cancer. Study-wide results and limits: There was expansion of tumor-derived TCR clones in blood after radiotherapy plus ipilimumab.

The table came from immunoSEQ multiplex PCR; TCRdb's copy has only in-frame clones and leaves some out. The repertoire has around 110,000 clones, 81% of them found once; the top ten carry 3.3%. CDR1 and CDR2 (germline): SGHRS, YFSETQ. The V end lost 1 base, the J end lost 1 base, and 5 bases lay between the germline ends. This CDR3 spans 13 amino acids. Chemo-refractory metastatic non-small-cell lung cancer patients underwent focal radiation alongside CTLA-4 blockade with ipilimumab. The TCR comes from a human donor with non-small cell lung cancer that progressed on radiotherapy plus ipilimumab. Some clones in this sample may be carry-over from other donors' samples. The sample was peripheral blood, taken from a patient treated with radiotherapy plus ipilimumab. This sequence joins TRBV5-1 and TRBJ1-1; D is uncertain. The CDR3 here is CASSLQPNTEAFF. CDR3 bases: TGCGCCAGCAGCTTGCAGCCGAACACTGAAGCTTTCTTT.